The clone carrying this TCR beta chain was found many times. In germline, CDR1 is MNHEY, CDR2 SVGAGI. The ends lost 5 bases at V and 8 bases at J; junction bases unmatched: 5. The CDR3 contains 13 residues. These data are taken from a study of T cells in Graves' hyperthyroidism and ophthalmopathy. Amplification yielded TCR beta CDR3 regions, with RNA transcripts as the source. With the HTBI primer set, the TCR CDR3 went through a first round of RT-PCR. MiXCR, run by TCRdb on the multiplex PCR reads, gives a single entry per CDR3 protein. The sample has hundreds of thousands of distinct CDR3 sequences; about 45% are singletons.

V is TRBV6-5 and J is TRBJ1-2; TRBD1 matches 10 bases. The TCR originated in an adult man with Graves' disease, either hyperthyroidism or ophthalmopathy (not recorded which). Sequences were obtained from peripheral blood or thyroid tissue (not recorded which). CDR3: CASSRTGGRGYTF. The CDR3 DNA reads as TGTGCCAGCAGTCGGACAGGGGGACGGGGCTACACCTTC.